A selection of T cell receptor beta chains follows, all from one sample in a study of PD-1 blockade in mismatch repair-deficient tumors. This table comes from immunoSEQ multiplex PCR, and its TCRdb copy is limited to in-frame clones, with some not included. The table lists around 49,000 clones, 77% of them singletons. Source: PBMCs, taken before pembrolizumab treatment. These receptors all come from an adult with mismatch repair-deficient cancer. Both conserved end residues are part of each CDR3. A D gene is named only where the DNA matches it firmly. Expanded clones are given a class, and other clones once, few, many or no size at all.

-,TRBJ2-7,-,TRBV25-1,TGTGCCAGCAGTGGCCCCTACTACGAGCAGTACTTC,CASSGPYYEQYF
-,TRBJ1-1,TRBD1,TRBV27,TGTGCCAGCAGTAGGACAGGACCGAACACTGAAGCTTTCTTT,CASSRTGPNTEAFF
-,TRBJ1-1,-,TRBV5-1,TGCGCCAGCAGCTTGGGTATGGTGGGGCTGAACACTGAAGCTTTCTTT,CASSLGMVGLNTEAFF
-,TRBJ2-1,-,TRBV7-9,TGTGCCAGCAGCGCGCAGACAGGAGACCAGTTCTTC,CASSAQTGDQFF
-,TRBJ2-1,-,TRBV27,TGTGCCAGCAGTTTATCGGGCGGTACTTACAATGAGCAGTTCTTC,CASSLSGGTYNEQFF
-,TRBJ2-5,TRBD2,TRBV5-8,TGTGCCAGCAGCTTGGGCGGTAGCGGGAGAAAAAGGGAGACCCAGTACTTC,CASSLGGSGRKRETQYF
-,TRBJ2-3,TRBD2,TRBV5-8,TGTGCCAGCGGACCTTTACTAGCGGGAAGTGCAGATACGCAGTATTTT,CASGPLLAGSADTQYF
-,TRBJ1-3,-,TRBV27,TGTGCCAGCAGTCCCCGGACAGGAAACACCATATATTTT,CASSPRTGNTIYF
once,TRBJ2-7,-,TRBV6-1,TGTGCCATGGTCGGCCGGGGAGACTCCTACGAGCAGTACTTC,CAMVGRGDSYEQYF
-,TRBJ1-5,-,TRBV30,TGTGCCTGGAGTGTGAGTCCCCGCAATCAGCCCCAGCATTTT,CAWSVSPRNQPQHF
few,TRBJ2-5,-,TRBV6-1,TGTGCCAGCAGTGAAGCGGGCGCACAAGAGACCCAGTACTTC,CASSEAGAQETQYF
once,TRBJ2-2,TRBD1,TRBV19,TGTGCCAGTAGTAGAGGGACAGGGGTCACCGGGGAGCTGTTTTTT,CASSRGTGVTGELFF
-,TRBJ1-1,-,TRBV5-1,TGCGCCAGCAGCTTGGCCGTCGGTGCCACTGAAGCTTTCTTT,CASSLAVGATEAFF
-,TRBJ1-1,-,TRBV7-9,TGTGCCAGCAGCTGGACGGTGAACACTGAAGCTTTCTTT,CASSWTVNTEAFF
-,TRBJ1-1,TRBD1,TRBV18,TGTGCCAGCTCACCACCCTCGACAGGGATGAACACTGAAGCTTTCTTT,CASSPPSTGMNTEAFF
-,TRBJ2-3,-,TRBV27,TGTGCCAGCAGCCGACTCACAGATACGCAGTATTTT,CASSRLTDTQYF
-,TRBJ2-1,-,TRBV18,TGTGCCAGCTCACCACAAGGGGGCGGTCTAGCGGGTTACAATGAGCAGTTCTTC,CASSPQGGGLAGYNEQFF
-,TRBJ2-7,TRBD2,TRBV2,TGTGCCAGCACCCAAGGGACTAGCGGCCCTTACGAGCAGTACTTC,CASTQGTSGPYEQYF
-,TRBJ1-2,TRBD1,TRBV10-2,TGCGCCAGCAGTGATATGTTACAGGGGTTTTCTGTGATCTATGGCTACACCTTC,CASSDMLQGFSVIYGYTF
-,TRBJ2-1,-,TRBV6-1,TGTGCCAGCAGTGAAGATCGACAGTACAATGAGCAGTTCTTC,CASSEDRQYNEQFF
-,TRBJ2-5,TRBD2,TRBV6-5,TGTGCCAGCAGTTATGGTCTAGCGGGAGGGAAGACCCAGTACTTC,CASSYGLAGGKTQYF
-,TRBJ1-2,-,TRBV27,TGTGCCAGCAGCCCCCCGGGGTCTGCGCGGAATGGCTACACCTTC,CASSPPGSARNGYTF
-,TRBJ2-1,-,TRBV19,TGTGCCAGTAGTACTAGCCTTGGGCAGTTCTTC,CASSTSLGQFF
-,TRBJ2-1,-,TRBV5-1,TGCGCCAGCAGTCCAGATTTGCGGAACAATGAGCAGTTCTTC,CASSPDLRNNEQFF
-,TRBJ1-2,-,TRBV19,TGTGCCAGTAGTACGGGACCTAACTATGGCTACACCTTC,CASSTGPNYGYTF
-,TRBJ2-5,-,TRBV19,TGTGCCAGTAGAACGGGAGAGACCCAGTACTTC,CASRTGETQYF
-,TRBJ2-1,-,TRBV5-1,TGCGCCAGCAGCTTGGTGGTCGGTGGAGGGGAGCAGTTCTTC,CASSLVVGGGEQFF
-,TRBJ1-1,-,TRBV14,TGTGCCAGCAGCCAAGTCCCCCGGTTTCAACTGCGAGACACTGAAGCTTTCTTT,CASSQVPRFQLRDTEAFF
-,TRBJ2-5,TRBD2,TRBV4-1,TGCGCCAGCAGCCAAGGGTTGCGGGAGGAGACCCAGTACTTC,CASSQGLREETQYF
-,TRBJ1-5,TRBD1,TRBV6-1,TGTGCCAGCAGAGAGACAGGGGGAAGGCAGCCCCAGCATTTT,CASRETGGRQPQHF
-,TRBJ1-1,-,TRBV5-5,TGTGCCAGCAGCCGCTGGGGGAACACTGAAGCTTTCTTT,CASSRWGNTEAFF
-,TRBJ2-7,TRBD1,TRBV7-2,TGTGCCAGCAGCCCGACAGGGTCCTCCTACGAGCAGTACTTC,CASSPTGSSYEQYF
few,TRBJ1-5,TRBD1,TRBV7-2,TGTGCCAGCAGCTCGGACAGGGGGCCTTCCCAGCATTTT,CASSSDRGPSQHF
-,TRBJ1-1,-,TRBV10-3,TGTGCCATCGGTCAGGGTTTCACTGAAGCTTTCTTT,CAIGQGFTEAFF
few,TRBJ2-1,-,TRBV25-1,TGTGCCAGCAGTGTGTCCAATGAGCAGTTCTTC,CASSVSNEQFF
-,TRBJ2-3,TRBD2,TRBV19,TGTGCCAGTACCGCTAGCGGGGATACTAGCACAGATACGCAGTATTTT,CASTASGDTSTDTQYF
-,TRBJ1-2,-,TRBV5-4,TGTGCCAGCAGCGAGGGGCTTAGCTACACCTTC,CASSEGLSYTF
few,TRBJ2-7,TRBD2,TRBV4-1,TGCGCCAGCAGCCCCGGTCTTAGCGGGCTATCCTACGAGCAGTACTTC,CASSPGLSGLSYEQYF
-,TRBJ2-5,-,TRBV7-9,TGTGCCAGCTCACCGCCTGACAGGTCGGAGACCCAGTACTTC,CASSPPDRSETQYF
-,TRBJ2-5,-,TRBV29-1,TGCAGCGTTGGTGAGACCCAGTACTTC,CSVGETQYF
-,TRBJ2-2,-,TRBV4-1,TGCGCCAGCAGCCAAGATTGGGACCGCCCTTCCGGGGAGCTGTTTTTT,CASSQDWDRPSGELFF
-,TRBJ2-7,-,TRBV7-2,TGTGCCAGCAGCTGGCGGGATGAGTACGAGCAGTACTTC,CASSWRDEYEQYF
-,TRBJ1-1,-,TRBV6-5,TGTGCCAGCAGTCTCGGGGCGGTGAACACTGAAGCTTTCTTT,CASSLGAVNTEAFF
-,TRBJ2-5,-,TRBV19,TGTGCCAGTGGAGGAGAGACCCAGTACTTC,CASGGETQYF
-,TRBJ1-2,-,TRBV4-3,TGCGCCAGCAGCCAAGATTTCGGTACGGCTAACTATGGCTACACCTTC,CASSQDFGTANYGYTF